The entry below describes one T cell receptor beta chain. Antigen specificity is unknown. The data were obtained in a study of shared clonotypes between healthy human individuals. Study-wide findings and caveats: Owing to a small donor count, the genetic and exposure-history diversity represented was limited.

Using immunoSEQ multiplex PCR, the repertoire was profiled, and TCRdb retains in-frame clones only, with some absent. The sample holds about 490,000 clones, 70% to 80% seen once. This CDR3 spans 13 amino acids. Trimming stripped 7 bases from V and 3 bases from J, with 13 bases between. The germline gives CDR1 MDHEN, CDR2 SYDVKM. The J gene is TRBJ2-7, the V gene TRBV28; D is perhaps TRBD2 (5 bases). This TCR came from a woman aged 35 to 49 in good health. Some clones in this sample may be carry-over from other donors' samples. Source material: PBMCs. The CDR3 reads CASIGGAVYEQYF. The CDR3 DNA is TGTGCCAGCATCGGAGGAGCGGTCTACGAGCAGTACTTC. Drawing the rest from reference TRBV28 and TRBJ2-7, the complete variable domain is DVKVTQSSRYLVKRTGEKVFLECVQDMDHENMFWYRQDPGLGLRLIYFSYDVKMKEKGDIPEGYSVSREKKERFSLILESASTNQTSMYLCASIGGAVYEQYFGPGTRLTVT.